Below, 11 T cell receptor beta chains from the same sample are listed, as sequenced in a study of T cell repertoires and leukemia-associated antigens. TCRdb re-called the 5' RACE reads with MiXCR, one entry per CDR3 protein. The sample consists of roughly 10,000 distinct CDR3 sequences, about 40% of them appearing once. Their target antigens are unknown. The sample consisted of CD3+ T cells sorted from blood and cultured. All receptors derive from a female donor in good health.

The J gene is TRBJ2-7, the V gene TRBV28, with D possibly TRBD1 on 7 matching bases. Germline assignment: CDR1 MDHEN and CDR2 SYDVKM. The CDR3 totals 17 residues. V was clipped by 5 bases and J by 5 bases, with 25 bases between them. The CDR3 spells CASSPPEEGAFFHEQYF. CDR3 DNA: TGTGCCAGCAGTCCTCCCGAGGAGGGGGCTTTTTTCCACGAGCAGTACTTC.

The chain uses TRBV7-2 and TRBJ2-2, with D uncertain. Trimming removed 5 bases at V and 5 bases at J, with 18 bases between. This CDR3 is 16 amino acids long. Germline-derived CDR1 and CDR2 are SGHTA and FQGNSA. The CDR3 loop is CASSPFHWVSTGELFF. DNA of the CDR3: TGTGCCAGCAGCCCTTTTCATTGGGTATCAACCGGGGAGCTGTTTTTT.

In regard to this clonotype: Compared with germline, one end of the junction differs, possibly owing to a read error. The chain carries TRBV11-2 and TRBJ2-3, with D possibly matching TRBD2 (6 bases). The CDR3 runs 18 residues. Germline CDR1 SGHAT, CDR2 FQNNGV. The CDR3 nucleotides read TGTGCCAGCAGCTTAACATCAGTGGGCGGGGCACCCACAGATACGCGGTATTTT. This translates into CASSLTSVGGAPTDTRYF.

This clonotype turned up a few times. The chain uses TRBV5-1 and TRBJ2-1, with D possibly TRBD2 on 6 matching bases. The CDR3 sequence is 16 residues long. V gave up 4 bases and J gave up 0 bases, with 14 bases separating them. Germline-derived CDR1 and CDR2 are SGHRS and YFSETQ. The CDR3 DNA sequence: TGCGCCAGCAGCCAGCCTAGCGCGACCTCCTACAATGAGCAGTTCTTC. Translation: CASSQPSATSYNEQFF.

The J gene is TRBJ2-5, the V gene TRBV5-1; D is uncertain. There are 14 residues in the CDR3. Germline V gene sequence: CDR1 SGHRS, CDR2 YFSETQ. Trimming removed 0 bases from V and 4 bases from J, with 10 bases in between. The CDR3 sequence: CASSLAVRTETQYF. CDR3 DNA sequence: TGCGCCAGCAGCTTGGCCGTGCGGACAGAGACCCAGTACTTC.

V and J are TRBV20-1 and TRBJ1-5; D might be TRBD1 (5 bases). This CDR3 comprises 15 residues. The V gene's germline CDR1 is DFQATT and CDR2 SNEGSKA (reference sequence). V lost 0 bases and J 10 bases, leaving 19 bases between the germline ends. The CDR3 is CSARDRDRRRTPQHF. The CDR3 DNA sequence: TGCAGTGCTAGAGATAGGGACCGCCGAAGGACACCCCAGCATTTT.

The chain couples TRBV7-9 to TRBJ2-2; the D is unclear. Trimming removed 10 bases from V and 6 bases from J, with 6 bases in between. Germline assignment: CDR1 SEHNR and CDR2 FQNEAQ (reference sequence). The CDR3 loop spans 10 amino acids. The CDR3 DNA is TGTGCCACCCTTCCCGGGGAGCTGTTTTTT. It specifies CATLPGELFF.

This clonotype was counted between two and nine times. The chain has TRBV20-1 and TRBJ2-3; D remains unclear. This CDR3 has 11 amino acids. Trimming stripped 6 bases from V and 7 bases from J, with 11 bases between. CDR1 is DFQATT and CDR2 is SNEGSKA in the germline V gene (reference sequence). The CDR3 coding sequence is TGCAGTGCCAGCCCCACGAATACGCAGTATTTT. Protein: CSASPTNTQYF.

The rearrangement joins TRBV2 to TRBJ2-7; 9 bases map to TRBD1. The germline CDR1 and CDR2 sequences are SNHLY and FYNNEI. Losses at the gene ends were 7 bases for V and 3 bases for J; bases not matched to a gene: 7. This CDR3 spans 14 amino acids. CDR3 loop: CASKRDRANYEQYF. In nucleotides, the CDR3 is TGTGCCAGCAAACGGGACAGGGCAAACTACGAGCAGTACTTC.

Ten or more counts support this clonotype. The J gene is TRBJ1-5, the V gene TRBV4-1; 7 bases fit TRBD1. The junction had 12 bases not matched to a gene; V was cut back by 4 bases and J by 3 bases. CDR3 size: 17 residues. Germline V CDR1 and CDR2: MGHRA, YSYEKL. The CDR3 region is CASSPSGQGGFNQPQHF. In DNA, the CDR3 is TGCGCCAGCAGCCCCAGTGGGCAGGGGGGGTTCAATCAGCCCCAGCATTTT.

The table lists this clonotype with many counts. The chain is built from TRBV20-1 and TRBJ1-1, with 10 bases fitting TRBD1. Germline V lookup: CDR1 DFQATT, CDR2 SNEGSKA (reference sequence). The CDR3 is 16 amino acids. The V gene end was trimmed by 6 bases and the J gene end by 4 bases; junction bases not matched to a gene: 14. CDR3: CSATRTGGILSTEAFF. The CDR3 bases are TGCAGTGCCACCAGGACAGGGGGTATTTTGAGCACTGAAGCTTTCTTT.